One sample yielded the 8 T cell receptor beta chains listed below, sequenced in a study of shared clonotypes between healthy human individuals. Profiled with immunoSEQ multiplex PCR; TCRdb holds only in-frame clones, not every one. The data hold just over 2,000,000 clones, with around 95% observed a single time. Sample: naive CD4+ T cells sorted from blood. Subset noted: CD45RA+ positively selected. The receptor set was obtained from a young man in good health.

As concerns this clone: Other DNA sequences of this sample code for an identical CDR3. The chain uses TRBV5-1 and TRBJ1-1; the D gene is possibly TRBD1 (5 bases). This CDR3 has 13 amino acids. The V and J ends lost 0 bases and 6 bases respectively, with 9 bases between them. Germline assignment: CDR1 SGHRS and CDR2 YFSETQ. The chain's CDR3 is CASSLEGWAEAFF. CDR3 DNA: TGCGCCAGCAGCTTGGAGGGGTGGGCTGAAGCTTTCTTT.

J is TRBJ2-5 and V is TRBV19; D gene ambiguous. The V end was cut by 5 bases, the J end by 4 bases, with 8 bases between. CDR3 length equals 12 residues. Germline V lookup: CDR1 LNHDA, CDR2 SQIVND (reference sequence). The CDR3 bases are TGTGCCAGTAGTGCAGCCTCAGAGACCCAGTACTTC. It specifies CASSAASETQYF.

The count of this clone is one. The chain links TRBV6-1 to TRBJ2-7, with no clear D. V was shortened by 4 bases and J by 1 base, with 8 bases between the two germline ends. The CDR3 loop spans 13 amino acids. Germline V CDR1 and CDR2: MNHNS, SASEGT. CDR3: CASSGTNSYEQYF. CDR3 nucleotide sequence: TGTGCCAGCAGTGGGACCAATTCCTACGAGCAGTACTTC.

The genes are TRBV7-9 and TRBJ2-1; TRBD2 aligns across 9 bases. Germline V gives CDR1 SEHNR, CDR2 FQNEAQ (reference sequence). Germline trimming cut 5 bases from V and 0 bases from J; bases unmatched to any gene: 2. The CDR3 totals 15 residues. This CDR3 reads CASSVSGSSYNEQFF. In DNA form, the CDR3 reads TGTGCCAGCAGCGTTAGCGGGAGCTCCTACAATGAGCAGTTCTTC.

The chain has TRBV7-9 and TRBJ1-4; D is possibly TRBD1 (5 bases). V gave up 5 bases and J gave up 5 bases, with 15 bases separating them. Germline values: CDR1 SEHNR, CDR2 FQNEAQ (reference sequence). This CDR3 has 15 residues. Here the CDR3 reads CASSAAEGRNEKLFF. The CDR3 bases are TGTGCCAGCAGCGCCGCAGAGGGGAGGAATGAAAAACTGTTTTTT.

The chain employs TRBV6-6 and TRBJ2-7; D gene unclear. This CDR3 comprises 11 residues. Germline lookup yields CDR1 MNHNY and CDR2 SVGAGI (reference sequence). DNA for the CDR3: TGTGGGTCTGCTGTAGGGTACGAGCAGTACTTC. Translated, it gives CGSAVGYEQYF.

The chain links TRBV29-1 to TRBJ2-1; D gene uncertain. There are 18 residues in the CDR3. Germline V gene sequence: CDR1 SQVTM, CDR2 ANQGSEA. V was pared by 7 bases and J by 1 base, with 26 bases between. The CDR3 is CSASPQHKLPQSYNEQFF. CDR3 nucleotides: TGCAGCGCCTCCCCCCAGCATAAACTCCCGCAATCCTACAATGAGCAGTTCTTC.

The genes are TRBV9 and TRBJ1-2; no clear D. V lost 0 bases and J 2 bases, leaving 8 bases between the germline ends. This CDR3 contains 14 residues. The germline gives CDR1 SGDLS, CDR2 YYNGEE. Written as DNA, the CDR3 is TGTGCCAGCAGCGTAGATTGGGCCAACTATGGCTACACCTTC. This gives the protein CASSVDWANYGYTF.